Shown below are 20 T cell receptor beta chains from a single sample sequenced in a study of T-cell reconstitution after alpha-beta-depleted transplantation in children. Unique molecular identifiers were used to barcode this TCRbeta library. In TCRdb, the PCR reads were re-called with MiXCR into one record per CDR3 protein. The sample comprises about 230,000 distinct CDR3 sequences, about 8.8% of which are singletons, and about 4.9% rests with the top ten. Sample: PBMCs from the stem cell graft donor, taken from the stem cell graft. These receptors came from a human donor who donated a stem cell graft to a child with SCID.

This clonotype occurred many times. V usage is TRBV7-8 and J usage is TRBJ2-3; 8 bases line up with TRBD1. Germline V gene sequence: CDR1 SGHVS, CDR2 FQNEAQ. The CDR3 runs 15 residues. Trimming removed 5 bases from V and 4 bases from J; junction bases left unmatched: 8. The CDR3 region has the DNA TGTGCCAGCAGCCCGGGACAGGAGGACGCAGATACGCAGTATTTT. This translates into CASSPGQEDADTQYF.

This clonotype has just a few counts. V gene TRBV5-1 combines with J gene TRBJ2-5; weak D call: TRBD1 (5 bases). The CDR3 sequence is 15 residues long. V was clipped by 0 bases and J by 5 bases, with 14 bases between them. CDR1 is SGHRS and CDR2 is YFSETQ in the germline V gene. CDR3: CASSLEGLGVETQYF. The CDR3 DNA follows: TGCGCCAGCAGCTTGGAGGGCTTAGGGGTGGAGACCCAGTACTTC.

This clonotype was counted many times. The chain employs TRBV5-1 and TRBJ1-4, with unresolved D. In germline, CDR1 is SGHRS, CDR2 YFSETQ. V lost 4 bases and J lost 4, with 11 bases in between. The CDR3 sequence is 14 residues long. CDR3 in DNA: TGCGCCAGCAGCCCCGGACCGATTAATGAAAAACTGTTTTTT. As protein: CASSPGPINEKLFF.

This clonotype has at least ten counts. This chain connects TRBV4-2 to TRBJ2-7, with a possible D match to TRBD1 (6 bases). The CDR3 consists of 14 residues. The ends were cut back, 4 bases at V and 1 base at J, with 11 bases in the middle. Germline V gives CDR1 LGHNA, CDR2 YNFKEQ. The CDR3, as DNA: TGTGCCAGCAGCCCGCTGACAGGTTCCTACGAGCAGTACTTC. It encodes CASSPLTGSYEQYF.

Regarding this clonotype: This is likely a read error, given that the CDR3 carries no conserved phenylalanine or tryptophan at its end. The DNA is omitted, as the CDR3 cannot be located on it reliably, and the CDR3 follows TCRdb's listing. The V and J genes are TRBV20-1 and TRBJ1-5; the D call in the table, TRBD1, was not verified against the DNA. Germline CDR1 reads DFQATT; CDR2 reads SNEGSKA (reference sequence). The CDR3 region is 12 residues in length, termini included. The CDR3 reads CSARGTQWPPVL.

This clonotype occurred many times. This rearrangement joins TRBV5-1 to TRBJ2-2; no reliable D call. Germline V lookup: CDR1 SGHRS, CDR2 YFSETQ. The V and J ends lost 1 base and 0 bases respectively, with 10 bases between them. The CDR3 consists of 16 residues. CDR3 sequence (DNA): TGCGCCAGCAGCTTGATAGCTTCAGCGAACACCGGGGAGCTGTTTTTT. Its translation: CASSLIASANTGELFF.

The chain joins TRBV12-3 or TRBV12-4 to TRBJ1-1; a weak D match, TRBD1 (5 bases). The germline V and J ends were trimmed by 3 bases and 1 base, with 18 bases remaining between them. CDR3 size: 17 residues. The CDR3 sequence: CASSLGLGSLGNTEAFF. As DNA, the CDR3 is TGTGCCAGCAGTTTGGGGCTAGGCAGTCTGGGGAACACTGAAGCTTTCTTT.

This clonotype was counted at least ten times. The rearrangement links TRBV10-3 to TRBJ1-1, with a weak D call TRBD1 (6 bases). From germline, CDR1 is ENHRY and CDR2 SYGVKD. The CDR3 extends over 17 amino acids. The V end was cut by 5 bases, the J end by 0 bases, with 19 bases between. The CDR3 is CAISPNPTGYMNTEAFF. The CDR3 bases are TGTGCCATCAGTCCTAATCCGACAGGATACATGAACACTGAAGCTTTCTTT.

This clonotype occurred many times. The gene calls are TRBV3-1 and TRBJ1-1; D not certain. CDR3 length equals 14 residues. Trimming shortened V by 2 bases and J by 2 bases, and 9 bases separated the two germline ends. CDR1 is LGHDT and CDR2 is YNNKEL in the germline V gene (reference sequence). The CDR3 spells CASSQSTPNTEAFF. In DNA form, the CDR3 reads TGTGCCAGCAGCCAATCGACCCCTAACACTGAAGCTTTCTTT.

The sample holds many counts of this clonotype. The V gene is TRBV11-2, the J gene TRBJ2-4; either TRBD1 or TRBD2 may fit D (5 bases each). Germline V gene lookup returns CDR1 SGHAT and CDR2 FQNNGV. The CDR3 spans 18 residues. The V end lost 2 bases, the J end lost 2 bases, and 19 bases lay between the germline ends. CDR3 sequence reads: CASSLSSSGGGSKNIQYF. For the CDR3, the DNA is TGTGCCAGCAGCTTAAGTTCGTCGGGTGGGGGTTCCAAAAACATTCAGTACTTC.

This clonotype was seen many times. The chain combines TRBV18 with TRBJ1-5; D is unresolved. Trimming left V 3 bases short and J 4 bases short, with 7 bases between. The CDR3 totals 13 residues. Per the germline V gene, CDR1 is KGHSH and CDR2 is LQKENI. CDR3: CASSPSPNQPQHF. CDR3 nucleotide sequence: TGTGCCAGCTCACCTTCTCCGAATCAGCCCCAGCATTTT.

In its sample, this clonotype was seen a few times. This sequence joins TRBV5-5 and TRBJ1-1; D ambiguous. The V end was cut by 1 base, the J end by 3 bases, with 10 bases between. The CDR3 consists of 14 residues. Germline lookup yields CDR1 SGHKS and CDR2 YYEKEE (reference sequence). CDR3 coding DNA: TGTGCCAGCAGCTTGAAAGGGTCCTACACTGAAGCTTTCTTT. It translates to CASSLKGSYTEAFF.

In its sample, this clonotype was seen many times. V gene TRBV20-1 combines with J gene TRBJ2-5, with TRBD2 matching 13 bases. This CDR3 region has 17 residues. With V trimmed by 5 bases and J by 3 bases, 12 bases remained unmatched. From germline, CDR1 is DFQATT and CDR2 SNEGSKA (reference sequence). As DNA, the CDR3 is TGCAGTGCTGCTCGACTAGCGGGGGGTCTCAGGGAAGAGACCCAGTACTTC. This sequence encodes CSAARLAGGLREETQYF.

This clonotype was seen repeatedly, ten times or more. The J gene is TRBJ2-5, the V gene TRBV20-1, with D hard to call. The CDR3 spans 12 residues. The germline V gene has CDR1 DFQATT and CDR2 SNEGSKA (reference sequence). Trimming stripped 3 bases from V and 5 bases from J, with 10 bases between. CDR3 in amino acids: CSASPQSETQYF. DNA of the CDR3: TGCAGTGCTAGTCCCCAGTCTGAGACCCAGTACTTC.

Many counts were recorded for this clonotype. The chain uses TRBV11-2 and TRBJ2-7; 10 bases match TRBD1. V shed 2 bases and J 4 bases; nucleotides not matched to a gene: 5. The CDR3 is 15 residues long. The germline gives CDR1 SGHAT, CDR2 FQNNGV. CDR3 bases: TGTGCCAGCAGCTTACCCGGGACAGGGGCTTACGAGCAGTACTTC. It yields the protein CASSLPGTGAYEQYF.

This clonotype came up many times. The CDR3 nucleotides read TGCAGCGCACCGACAGGGTCCTTTCAAGAGACCCAGTACTTC. Translating it yields CSAPTGSFQETQYF. This sequence joins TRBV29-1 and TRBJ2-5; 7 nucleotides agree with TRBD1. Germline CDR1 is SQVTM and CDR2 is ANQGSEA. The trim removed 7 bases at V and 2 bases at J, leaving 10 bases unmatched. The CDR3 sequence is 14 residues long.

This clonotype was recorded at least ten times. The DNA for the CDR3 is TGTGCCAGCAGCTCTGAAGCTGAAGCTTTCTTT. Encoded protein: CASSSEAEAFF. J is TRBJ1-1 and V is TRBV12-3 or TRBV12-4, with D unresolved. This CDR3 region has 11 residues. The ends were cut back, 6 bases at V and 6 bases at J, with 8 bases in the middle.

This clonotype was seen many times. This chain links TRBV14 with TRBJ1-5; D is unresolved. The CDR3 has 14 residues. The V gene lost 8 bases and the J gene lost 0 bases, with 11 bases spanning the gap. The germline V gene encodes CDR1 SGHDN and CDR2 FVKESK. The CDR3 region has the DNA TGTGCCAGCTCCGACACGAATAGCAATCAGCCCCAGCATTTT. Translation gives CASSDTNSNQPQHF.

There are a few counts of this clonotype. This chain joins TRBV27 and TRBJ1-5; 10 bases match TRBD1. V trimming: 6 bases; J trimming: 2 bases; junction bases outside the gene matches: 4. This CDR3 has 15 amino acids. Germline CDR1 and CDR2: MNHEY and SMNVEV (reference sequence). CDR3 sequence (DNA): TGTGCCAGCAGCGTGGGGACAGGGGGCAATCAGCCCCAGCATTTT. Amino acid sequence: CASSVGTGGNQPQHF.

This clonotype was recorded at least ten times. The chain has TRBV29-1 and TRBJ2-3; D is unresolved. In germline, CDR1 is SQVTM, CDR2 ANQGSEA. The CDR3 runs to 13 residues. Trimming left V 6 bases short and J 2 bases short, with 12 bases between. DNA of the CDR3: TGCAGCGTGGGTCCACGGTCCACAGATACGCAGTATTTT. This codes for CSVGPRSTDTQYF.